A selection of T cell receptor beta chains follows, all from one sample in a study of cytomegalovirus exposure and HLA in healthy donors. The protocol was immunoSEQ multiplex PCR, while the TCRdb copy is restricted to in-frame clones and leaves out a portion. The sample yields around 140,000 clones, about 80% seen once. The specimen was PBMCs. Receptors were obtained from a woman between 35 and 50 years old in good health and CMV-seronegative. Both conserved end residues are part of each CDR3. The D gene is left open where the match is weak. Expanded clones are given a class, and other clones once, few, many or no size at all.

TRBD2,TRBV5-4,-,TRBJ2-1,CASSLGGSSYNEQFF,TGTGCCAGCAGCTTGGGCGGGAGTTCCTACAATGAGCAGTTCTTC
-,TRBV7-9,-,TRBJ1-2,CASSPRGLGGYTF,TGTGCCAGCAGCCCCAGGGGATTGGGAGGCTACACCTTC
-,TRBV7-9,-,TRBJ2-7,CASSPGGAGPNFYEQYF,TGTGCCAGCAGCCCGGGTGGTGCGGGGCCGAACTTTTACGAGCAGTACTTC
TRBD1,TRBV7-3,-,TRBJ2-6,CASSLGTGGTGANVLTF,TGTGCCAGCAGCTTAGGAACAGGGGGCACCGGGGCCAACGTCCTGACTTTC
TRBD1,TRBV4-2,-,TRBJ1-2,CASSQRVQGGYYGYTF,TGTGCCAGCAGTCAGCGCGTGCAGGGGGGATACTATGGCTACACCTTC
-,TRBV27,once,TRBJ2-7,CASSSPLQAAYEQYF,TGTGCCAGCAGTTCGCCCCTTCAGGCAGCCTACGAGCAGTACTTC
TRBD2,TRBV28,once,TRBJ2-3,CLSGRARTDTQYF,TGTCTAAGCGGGAGGGCCCGCACAGATACGCAGTATTTT
TRBD1,TRBV19,-,TRBJ2-1,CASSPGQGFSYNEQFF,TGTGCCAGTAGCCCGGGACAGGGATTTTCCTACAATGAGCAGTTCTTC
-,TRBV9,-,TRBJ1-2,CASSVDPGPNYGYTF,TGTGCCAGCAGCGTAGACCCAGGGCCTAACTATGGCTACACCTTC
-,TRBV9,-,TRBJ1-3,CASSAGGFPGNTIYF,TGTGCCAGCAGCGCGGGAGGCTTTCCTGGAAACACCATATATTTT
TRBD1,TRBV6-6,-,TRBJ2-3,CASIRGHLGTDTQYF,TGTGCCAGCATCAGGGGGCATCTGGGCACAGATACGCAGTATTTT
TRBD1,TRBV6-1,once,TRBJ1-3,CASSSGQLGNTIYF,TGTGCCAGCAGTTCGGGACAGCTGGGAAACACCATATATTTT
TRBD2,TRBV7-2,-,TRBJ2-7,CASSSQAGVFEQYF,TGTGCCAGCAGCTCCCAAGCGGGAGTCTTCGAGCAGTACTTC
TRBD1,TRBV4-3,-,TRBJ1-1,CASSSRTGDTEAFF,TGCGCCAGCAGCTCCCGGACAGGGGACACTGAAGCTTTCTTT
-,TRBV28,-,TRBJ2-6,CASSFFPSGANVLTF,TGTGCCAGCAGTTTTTTCCCTTCTGGGGCCAACGTCCTGACTTTC
-,TRBV6-4,-,TRBJ2-1,CASSDYGATVQFF,TGTGCCAGCAGTGACTATGGGGCTACGGTGCAGTTCTTC
-,TRBV5-6,once,TRBJ2-5,CASSFPGAQETQYF,TGTGCCAGCAGCTTCCCAGGGGCCCAAGAGACCCAGTACTTC
TRBD1,TRBV7-2,-,TRBJ2-7,CASTPGQTTEQYF,TGTGCCAGCACACCGGGACAGACTACCGAGCAGTACTTC
-,TRBV15,few,TRBJ1-2,CATSNRRGGYGYTF,TGTGCCACCAGCAACAGACGAGGGGGCTATGGCTACACCTTC
-,TRBV14,once,TRBJ2-2,CASSPRVGGELFF,TGTGCCAGCAGCCCCAGGGTCGGCGGGGAGCTGTTTTTT
TRBD2,TRBV4-3,few,TRBJ2-7,CASSPGLGSYEQYF,TGCGCCAGCAGCCCGGGACTAGGATCCTACGAGCAGTACTTC
-,TRBV6-1,-,TRBJ2-7,CASSETGVREQYF,TGTGCCAGCAGTGAAACAGGAGTGAGGGAGCAGTACTTC
-,TRBV2,-,TRBJ2-7,CASSAEGLGYEQYF,TGTGCCAGCAGTGCGGAGGGTTTAGGATACGAGCAGTACTTC
TRBD1,TRBV7-2,-,TRBJ1-2,CASSRRTGGYGYTF,TGTGCCAGCAGTAGACGGACAGGGGGCTATGGCTACACCTTC
-,TRBV5-5,-,TRBJ2-2,CASSPQGTGELFF,TGTGCCAGCAGCCCACAGGGTACCGGGGAGCTGTTTTTT
-,TRBV9,-,TRBJ2-6,CASRLSGANVLTF,TGTGCCAGCAGACTCTCTGGGGCCAACGTCCTGACTTTC
TRBD2,TRBV7-3,-,TRBJ2-1,CASSPQGGGSSYNEQFF,TGTGCCAGCAGCCCCCAGGGTGGCGGGAGCTCCTACAATGAGCAGTTCTTC
-,TRBV27,-,TRBJ2-1,CASRGWGVSYNEQFF,TGTGCCAGCAGGGGGTGGGGGGTTTCCTACAATGAGCAGTTCTTC
TRBD2,TRBV27,-,TRBJ2-2,CASSWGGSLTGELFF,TGTGCCAGCAGTTGGGGAGGGAGCCTTACCGGGGAGCTGTTTTTT
-,TRBV6-5,-,TRBJ1-4,CASSYPGNEKLFF,TGTGCCAGCAGTTACCCCGGTAATGAAAAACTGTTTTTT
-,TRBV6-5,-,TRBJ1-5,CASSQYNQPQHF,TGTGCCAGCAGTCAGTACAATCAGCCCCAGCATTTT
-,TRBV11-2,few,TRBJ2-1,CASSSRNGNEQFF,TGTGCCAGCAGCTCCAGGAATGGTAATGAGCAGTTCTTC
TRBD1,TRBV6-6,-,TRBJ2-2,CASHTVRGLVGELFF,TGTGCCAGCCATACTGTCAGGGGGCTGGTCGGGGAGCTGTTTTTT
-,TRBV9,-,TRBJ2-7,CASSGGDYEQYF,TGTGCCAGCAGCGGGGGGGACTACGAGCAGTACTTC
TRBD2,TRBV5-4,once,TRBJ2-7,CASSPGGGIFYEQYF,TGTGCCAGCAGCCCCGGGGGGGGGATCTTCTACGAGCAGTACTTC
TRBD2,TRBV29-1,-,TRBJ2-7,CSVAGTSGYEQYF,TGCAGCGTTGCCGGGACTAGCGGCTACGAGCAGTACTTC
TRBD1,TRBV5-8,-,TRBJ2-3,CASSMGDRGSDTQYF,TGTGCCAGCAGCATGGGGGACAGGGGATCAGATACGCAGTATTTT
TRBD1,TRBV7-3,-,TRBJ1-5,CASSLTPTGHEPQHF,TGTGCCAGCAGCTTAACTCCGACAGGGCATGAGCCCCAGCATTTT
-,TRBV7-8,once,TRBJ2-4,CASSLVALIAKNIQYF,TGTGCCAGCAGCTTAGTAGCGCTGATTGCCAAAAACATTCAGTACTTC
TRBD2,TRBV5-4,once,TRBJ2-3,CASSAGTSGGRTDTQYF,TGTGCCAGCAGCGCTGGGACTAGCGGAGGGAGGACAGATACGCAGTATTTT
-,TRBV7-7,-,TRBJ2-5,CASSTGREETQYF,TGTGCCAGCAGCACGGGGAGAGAAGAGACCCAGTACTTC
-,TRBV5-1,-,TRBJ2-1,CASSLEKSSYNEQFF,TGCGCCAGCAGCTTAGAGAAGAGCTCCTACAATGAGCAGTTCTTC
-,TRBV5-5,-,TRBJ1-1,CASSYTRTERNTEAFF,TGTGCCAGCAGCTATACTAGGACAGAGCGGAACACTGAAGCTTTCTTT
-,TRBV28,-,TRBJ2-2,CASSLSRRGPGELFF,TGTGCCAGCAGTTTATCCCGACGAGGTCCCGGGGAGCTGTTTTTT
-,TRBV6-6,-,TRBJ2-7,CASSYGSGLSYEQYF,TGTGCCAGCAGTTACGGATCAGGGCTCTCCTACGAGCAGTACTTC
-,TRBV4-3,-,TRBJ2-7,CASSQTRLASYEQYF,TGCGCCAGCAGCCAAACGAGGCTAGCGTCCTACGAGCAGTACTTC
-,TRBV19,-,TRBJ1-5,CASSIDPFQPQHF,TGTGCCAGTAGTATAGATCCCTTTCAGCCCCAGCATTTT
TRBD2,TRBV4-2,-,TRBJ2-7,CASSQVLASGSQSYEQYF,TGTGCCAGCAGCCAAGTTTTAGCTAGCGGGAGTCAATCCTACGAGCAGTACTTC
-,TRBV6-5,-,TRBJ1-6,CASSYSNRASPLHF,TGTGCCAGCAGTTACTCGAACAGGGCATCACCCCTCCACTTT
TRBD1,TRBV5-5,-,TRBJ1-2,CASSLGQGAVHGYTF,TGTGCCAGCAGCCTGGGACAGGGGGCGGTACATGGCTACACCTTC
-,TRBV9,-,TRBJ2-1,CASSPQVQLGNEQFF,TGTGCCAGCAGCCCCCAGGTACAGTTAGGCAATGAGCAGTTCTTC
TRBD2,TRBV28,-,TRBJ2-7,CASSLVPSGLSEQYF,TGTGCCAGCAGTTTGGTCCCTAGCGGCCTCTCCGAGCAGTACTTC
-,TRBV23-1,-,TRBJ1-3,CASSQFREGDAGNTIYF,TGCGCCAGCAGTCAATTTCGGGAAGGTGATGCTGGAAACACCATATATTTT
TRBD2,TRBV27,-,TRBJ2-2,CASSWGLANTGELFF,TGTGCCAGCAGTTGGGGACTAGCGAACACCGGGGAGCTGTTTTTT
-,TRBV28,once,TRBJ2-5,CASDSGGGIETQYF,TGTGCCAGCGATAGCGGTGGGGGGATAGAGACCCAGTACTTC
-,TRBV6-1,-,TRBJ2-3,CASSDSGSTDTQYF,TGTGCCAGCAGTGACTCCGGGAGCACAGATACGCAGTATTTT
TRBD2,TRBV6-5,once,TRBJ2-1,CASSYSTSGKTNEQFF,TGTGCCAGCAGTTACTCGACTAGCGGGAAGACTAATGAGCAGTTCTTC